Sequencing of this TCR beta chain was carried out in a study of cytomegalovirus exposure and HLA in healthy donors. This clone was seen only once. The same CDR3 can be traced to other DNA sequences in this sample. Germline assignment: CDR1 MNHEY and CDR2 SVGAGI. Trimming at V came to 5 bases and at J to 3 bases, leaving 7 bases not matched to a gene. This CDR3 comprises 15 residues. The PCR was carried out with 60 Vbeta primers and 13 Jbeta primers. Produced via immunoSEQ multiplex PCR; TCRdb's table is partial and in-frame only. Here the sample spans roughly 100,000 clones, 70% to 80% being singletons.

The TCR sequence derives from a man aged 35-49 years in good health and CMV-seronegative. The chain couples TRBV6-5 to TRBJ2-7; 10 bases align to TRBD1. Source material: PBMCs. CDR3 in DNA: TGTGCCAGCAGTCGAACCGGGACAGGGGACTACGAGCAGTACTTC. Amino acid sequence: CASSRTGTGDYEQYF.